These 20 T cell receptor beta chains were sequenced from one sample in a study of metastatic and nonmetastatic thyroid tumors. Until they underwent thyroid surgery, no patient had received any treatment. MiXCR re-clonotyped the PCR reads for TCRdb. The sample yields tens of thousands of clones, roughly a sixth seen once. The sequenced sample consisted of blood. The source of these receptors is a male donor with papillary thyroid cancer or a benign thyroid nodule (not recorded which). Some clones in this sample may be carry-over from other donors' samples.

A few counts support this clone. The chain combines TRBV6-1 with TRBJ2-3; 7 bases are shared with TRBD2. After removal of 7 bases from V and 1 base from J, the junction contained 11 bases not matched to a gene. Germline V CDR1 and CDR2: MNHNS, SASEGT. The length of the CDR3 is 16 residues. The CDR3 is CASIPISGGGTDTQYF. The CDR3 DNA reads TGTGCCAGCATCCCCATATCGGGGGGAGGCACAGATACGCAGTATTTT.

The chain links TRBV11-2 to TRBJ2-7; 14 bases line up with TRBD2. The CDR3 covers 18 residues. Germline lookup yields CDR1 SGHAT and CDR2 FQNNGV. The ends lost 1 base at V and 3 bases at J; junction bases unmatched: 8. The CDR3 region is CASSLGVRLAGGNYEQYF. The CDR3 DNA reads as TGTGCCAGCAGCTTAGGGGTTCGACTAGCGGGAGGGAACTACGAGCAGTACTTC.

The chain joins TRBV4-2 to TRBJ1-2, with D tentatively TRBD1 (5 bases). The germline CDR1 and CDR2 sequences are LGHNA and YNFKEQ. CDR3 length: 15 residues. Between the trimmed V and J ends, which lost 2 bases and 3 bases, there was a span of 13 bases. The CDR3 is CASSQYIRGDYGYTF. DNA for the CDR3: TGTGCCAGCAGCCAATATATACGGGGCGACTATGGCTACACCTTC.

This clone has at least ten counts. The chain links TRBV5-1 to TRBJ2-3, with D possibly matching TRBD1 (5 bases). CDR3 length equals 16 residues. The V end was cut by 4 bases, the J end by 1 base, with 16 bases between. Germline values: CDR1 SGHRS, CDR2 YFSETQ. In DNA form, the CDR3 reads TGCGCCAGCAGCCAGGTAGGCGCAGGGCGCACAGATACGCAGTATTTT. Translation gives CASSQVGAGRTDTQYF.

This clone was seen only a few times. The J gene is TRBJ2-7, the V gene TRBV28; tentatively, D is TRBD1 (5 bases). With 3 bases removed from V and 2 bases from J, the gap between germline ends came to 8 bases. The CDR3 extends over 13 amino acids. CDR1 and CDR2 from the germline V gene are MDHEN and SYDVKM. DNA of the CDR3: TGTGCCAGCAGTTTTGGACACCCCTACGAGCAGTACTTC. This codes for CASSFGHPYEQYF.

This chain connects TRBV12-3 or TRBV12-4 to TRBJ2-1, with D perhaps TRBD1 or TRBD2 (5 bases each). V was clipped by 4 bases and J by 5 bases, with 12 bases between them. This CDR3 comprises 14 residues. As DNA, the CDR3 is TGTGCCAGCAGTTGTGGAGAGGGGAACAATGAGCAGTTCTTC. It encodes CASSCGEGNNEQFF.

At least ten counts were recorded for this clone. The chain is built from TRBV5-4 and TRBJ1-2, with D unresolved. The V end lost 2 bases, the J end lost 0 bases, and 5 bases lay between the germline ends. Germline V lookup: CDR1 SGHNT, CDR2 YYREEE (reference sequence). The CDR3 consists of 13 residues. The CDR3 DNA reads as TGTGCCAGCAGCTTCGAAGCTAACTATGGCTACACCTTC. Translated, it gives CASSFEANYGYTF.

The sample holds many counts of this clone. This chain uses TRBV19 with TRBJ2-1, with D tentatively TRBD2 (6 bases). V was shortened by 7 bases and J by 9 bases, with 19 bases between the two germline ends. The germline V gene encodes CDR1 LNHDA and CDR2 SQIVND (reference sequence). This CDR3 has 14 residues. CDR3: CASKPAGIVSEQFF. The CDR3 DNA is TGTGCCAGTAAACCAGCGGGCATAGTTTCTGAGCAGTTCTTC.

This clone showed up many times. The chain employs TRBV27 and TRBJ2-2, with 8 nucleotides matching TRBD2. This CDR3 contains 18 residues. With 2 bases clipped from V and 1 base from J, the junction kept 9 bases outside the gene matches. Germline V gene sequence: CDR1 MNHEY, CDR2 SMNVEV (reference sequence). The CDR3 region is CASSLSGGRRGNTGELFF. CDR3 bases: TGTGCCAGCAGTTTAAGCGGGGGCCGGCGGGGGAACACCGGGGAGCTGTTTTTT.

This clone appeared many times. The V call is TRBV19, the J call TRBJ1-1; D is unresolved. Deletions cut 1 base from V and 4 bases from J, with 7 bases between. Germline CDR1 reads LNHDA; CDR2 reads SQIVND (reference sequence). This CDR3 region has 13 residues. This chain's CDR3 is CASSIGVLTEAFF. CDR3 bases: TGTGCCAGTAGTATAGGGGTCCTCACTGAAGCTTTCTTT.

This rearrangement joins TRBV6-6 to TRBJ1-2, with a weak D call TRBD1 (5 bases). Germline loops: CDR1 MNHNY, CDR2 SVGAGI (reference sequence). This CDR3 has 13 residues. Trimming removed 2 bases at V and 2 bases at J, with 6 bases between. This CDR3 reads CASSYDRNYGYTF. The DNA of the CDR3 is TGTGCCAGCAGTTACGACAGAAACTATGGCTACACCTTC.

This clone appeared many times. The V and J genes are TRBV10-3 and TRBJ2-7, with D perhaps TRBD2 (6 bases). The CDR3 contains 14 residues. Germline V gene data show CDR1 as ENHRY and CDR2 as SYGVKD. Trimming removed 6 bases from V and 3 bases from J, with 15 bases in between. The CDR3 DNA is TGTGCCATCAGAATGTCGCGGGACGACTACGAGCAGTACTTC. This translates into CAIRMSRDDYEQYF.

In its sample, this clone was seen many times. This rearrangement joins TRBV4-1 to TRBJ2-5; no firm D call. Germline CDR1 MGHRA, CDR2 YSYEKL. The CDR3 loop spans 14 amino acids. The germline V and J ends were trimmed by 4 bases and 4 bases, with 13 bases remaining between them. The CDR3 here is CASSPRSVRETQYF. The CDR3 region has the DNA TGCGCCAGCAGCCCAAGATCTGTCCGAGAGACCCAGTACTTC.

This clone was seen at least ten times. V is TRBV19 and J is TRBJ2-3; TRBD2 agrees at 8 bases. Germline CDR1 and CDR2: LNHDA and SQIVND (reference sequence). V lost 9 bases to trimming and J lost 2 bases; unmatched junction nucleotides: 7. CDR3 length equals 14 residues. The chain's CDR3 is CARGAGGPTDTQYF. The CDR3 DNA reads TGTGCCAGGGGGGCGGGGGGACCCACAGATACGCAGTATTTT.

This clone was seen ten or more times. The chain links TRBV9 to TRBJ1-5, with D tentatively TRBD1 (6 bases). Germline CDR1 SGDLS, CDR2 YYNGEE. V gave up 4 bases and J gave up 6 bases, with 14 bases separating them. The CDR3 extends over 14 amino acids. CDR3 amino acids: CASSLGGASQPQHF. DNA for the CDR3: TGTGCCAGCAGCCTAGGGGGGGCTAGTCAGCCCCAGCATTTT.

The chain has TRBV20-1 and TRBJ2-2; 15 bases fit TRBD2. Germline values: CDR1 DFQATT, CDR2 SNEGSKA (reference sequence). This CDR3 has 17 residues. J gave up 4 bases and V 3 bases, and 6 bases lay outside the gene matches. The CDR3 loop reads CSARGTSGGSGTGELFF. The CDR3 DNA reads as TGCAGTGCTAGGGGGACTAGCGGGGGGTCGGGCACCGGGGAGCTGTTTTTT.

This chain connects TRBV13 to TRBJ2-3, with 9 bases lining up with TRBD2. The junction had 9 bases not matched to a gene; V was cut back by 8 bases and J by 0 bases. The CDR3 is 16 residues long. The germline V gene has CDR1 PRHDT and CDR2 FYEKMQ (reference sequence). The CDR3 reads CASSMEAGGSTDTQYF. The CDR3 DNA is TGTGCCAGCTCCATGGAGGCGGGGGGGAGCACAGATACGCAGTATTTT.

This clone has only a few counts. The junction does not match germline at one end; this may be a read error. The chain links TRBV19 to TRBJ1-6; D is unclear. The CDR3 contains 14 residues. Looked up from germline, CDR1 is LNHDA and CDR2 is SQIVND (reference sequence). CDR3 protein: CANSTTGFNSPLHF. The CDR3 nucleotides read TGTGCCAATAGTACGACGGGGTTTAATTCACCCCTCCACTTT.

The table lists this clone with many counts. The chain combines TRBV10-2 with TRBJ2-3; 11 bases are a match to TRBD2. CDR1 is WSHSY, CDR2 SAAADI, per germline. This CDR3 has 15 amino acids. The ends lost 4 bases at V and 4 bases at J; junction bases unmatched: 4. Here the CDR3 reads CASSVSLAGADTQYF. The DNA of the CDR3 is TGCGCCAGCAGTGTGTCACTAGCGGGAGCAGATACGCAGTATTTT.

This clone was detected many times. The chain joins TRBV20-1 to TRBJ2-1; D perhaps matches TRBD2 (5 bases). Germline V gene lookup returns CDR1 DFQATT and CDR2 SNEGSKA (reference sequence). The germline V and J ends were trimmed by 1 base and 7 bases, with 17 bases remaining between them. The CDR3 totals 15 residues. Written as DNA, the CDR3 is TGCAGTGCTAGAGTCCCCGGAGTAGCGTTTAATGAGCAGTTCTTC. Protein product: CSARVPGVAFNEQFF.